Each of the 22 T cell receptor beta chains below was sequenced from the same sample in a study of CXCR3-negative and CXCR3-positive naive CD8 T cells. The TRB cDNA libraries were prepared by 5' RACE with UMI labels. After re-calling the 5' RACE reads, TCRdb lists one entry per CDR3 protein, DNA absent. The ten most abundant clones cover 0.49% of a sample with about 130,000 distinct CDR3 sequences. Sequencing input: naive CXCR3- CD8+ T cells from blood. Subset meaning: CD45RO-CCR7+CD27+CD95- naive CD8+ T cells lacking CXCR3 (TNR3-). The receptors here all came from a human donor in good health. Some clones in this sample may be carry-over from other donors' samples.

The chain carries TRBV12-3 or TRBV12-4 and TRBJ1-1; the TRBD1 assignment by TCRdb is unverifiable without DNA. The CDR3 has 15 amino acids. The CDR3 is CASSFDRGFNTEAFF.

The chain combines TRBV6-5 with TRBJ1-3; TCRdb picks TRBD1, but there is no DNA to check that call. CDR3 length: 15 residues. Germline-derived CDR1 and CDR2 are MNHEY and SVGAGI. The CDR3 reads CASSSGRDPWSTIYF.

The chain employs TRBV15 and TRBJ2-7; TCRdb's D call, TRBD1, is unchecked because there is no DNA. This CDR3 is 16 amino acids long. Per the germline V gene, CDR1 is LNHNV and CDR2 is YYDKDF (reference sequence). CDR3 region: CATSRNRDRVFYEQYF.

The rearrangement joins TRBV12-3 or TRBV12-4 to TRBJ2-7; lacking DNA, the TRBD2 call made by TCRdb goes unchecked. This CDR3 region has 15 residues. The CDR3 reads CASSLTAGGPYEQYF.

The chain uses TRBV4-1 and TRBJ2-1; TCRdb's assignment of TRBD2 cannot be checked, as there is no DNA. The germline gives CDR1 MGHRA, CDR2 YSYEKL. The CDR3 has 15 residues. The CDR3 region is CASSLLAGAHNEQFF.

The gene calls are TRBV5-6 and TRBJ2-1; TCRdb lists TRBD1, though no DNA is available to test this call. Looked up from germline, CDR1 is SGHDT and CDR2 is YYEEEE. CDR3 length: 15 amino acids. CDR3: CASSFRESSYNEQFF.

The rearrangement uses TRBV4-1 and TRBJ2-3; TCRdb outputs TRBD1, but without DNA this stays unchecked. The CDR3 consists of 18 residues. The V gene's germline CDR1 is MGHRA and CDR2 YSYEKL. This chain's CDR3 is CASSQLMQGQGGTDTQYF.

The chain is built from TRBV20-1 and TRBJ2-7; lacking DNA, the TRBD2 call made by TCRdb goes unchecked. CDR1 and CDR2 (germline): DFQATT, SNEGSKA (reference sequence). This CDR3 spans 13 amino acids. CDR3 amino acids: CSARLAGSYEQYF.

The CDR3 loop reads CASSVPTEIHYGYTF. The rearrangement uses TRBV18 and TRBJ1-2. Germline loops: CDR1 KGHSH, CDR2 LQKENI. The length of the CDR3 is 15 residues.

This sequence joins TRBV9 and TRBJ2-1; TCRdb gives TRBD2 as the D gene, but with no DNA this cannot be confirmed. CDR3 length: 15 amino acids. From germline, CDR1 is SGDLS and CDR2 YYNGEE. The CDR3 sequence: CASSVGSGSYNEQFF.

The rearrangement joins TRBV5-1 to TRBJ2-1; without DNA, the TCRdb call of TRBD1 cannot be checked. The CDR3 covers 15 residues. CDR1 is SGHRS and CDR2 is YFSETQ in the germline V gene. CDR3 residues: CASSLRQGTTDEQFF. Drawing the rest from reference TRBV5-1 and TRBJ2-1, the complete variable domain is KAGVTQTPRYLIKTRGQQVTLSCSPISGHRSVSWYQQTPGQGLQFLFEYFSETQRNKGNFPGRFSGRQFSNSRSEMNVSTLELGDSALYLCASSLRQGTTDEQFFGPGTRLTVL.

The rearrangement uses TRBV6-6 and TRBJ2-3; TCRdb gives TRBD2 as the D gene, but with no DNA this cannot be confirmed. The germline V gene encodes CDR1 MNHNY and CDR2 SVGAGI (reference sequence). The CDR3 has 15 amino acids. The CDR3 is CASLRTNTGTDTQYF.

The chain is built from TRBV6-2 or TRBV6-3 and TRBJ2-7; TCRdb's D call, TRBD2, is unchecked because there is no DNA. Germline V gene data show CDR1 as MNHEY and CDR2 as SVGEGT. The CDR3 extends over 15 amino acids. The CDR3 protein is CASSMTSGRSYEQYF.

CDR3 in amino acids: CASSSGTSDYEQYF. The chain is built from TRBV5-1 and TRBJ2-7; TCRdb's D call, TRBD2, is unchecked because there is no DNA. CDR3 length equals 14 residues. Germline V CDR1 and CDR2: SGHRS, YFSETQ.

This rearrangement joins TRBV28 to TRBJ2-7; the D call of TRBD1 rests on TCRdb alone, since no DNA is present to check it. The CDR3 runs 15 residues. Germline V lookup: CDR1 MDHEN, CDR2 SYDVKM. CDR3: CASILSLGNVYEQYF.

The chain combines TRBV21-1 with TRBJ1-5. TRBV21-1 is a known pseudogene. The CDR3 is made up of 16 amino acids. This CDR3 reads CASSKATGEGSQPQHF.

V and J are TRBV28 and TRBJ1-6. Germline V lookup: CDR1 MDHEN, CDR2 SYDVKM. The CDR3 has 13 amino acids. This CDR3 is CASSLMGDSPLHF.

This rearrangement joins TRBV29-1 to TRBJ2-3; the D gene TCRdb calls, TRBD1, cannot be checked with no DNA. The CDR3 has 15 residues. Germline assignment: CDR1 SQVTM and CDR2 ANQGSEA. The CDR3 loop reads CSVDGQGIDTDTQYF.

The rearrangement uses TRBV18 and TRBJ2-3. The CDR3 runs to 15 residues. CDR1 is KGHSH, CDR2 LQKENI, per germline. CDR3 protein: CASSPPGRNTDTQYF.

The CDR3 protein is CASSSEQREYTGELFF. The chain links TRBV13 to TRBJ2-2; with no DNA, the TCRdb D assignment of TRBD2 cannot be verified. The CDR3 extends over 16 amino acids. CDR1 and CDR2 from the germline V gene are PRHDT and FYEKMQ (reference sequence).

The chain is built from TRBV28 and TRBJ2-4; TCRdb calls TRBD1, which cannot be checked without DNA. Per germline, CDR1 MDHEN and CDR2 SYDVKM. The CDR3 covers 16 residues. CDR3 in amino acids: CASSSQGQLAKNIQYF.

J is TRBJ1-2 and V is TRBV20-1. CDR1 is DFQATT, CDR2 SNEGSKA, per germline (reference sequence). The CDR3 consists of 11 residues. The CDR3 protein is CSADRNYGYTF.